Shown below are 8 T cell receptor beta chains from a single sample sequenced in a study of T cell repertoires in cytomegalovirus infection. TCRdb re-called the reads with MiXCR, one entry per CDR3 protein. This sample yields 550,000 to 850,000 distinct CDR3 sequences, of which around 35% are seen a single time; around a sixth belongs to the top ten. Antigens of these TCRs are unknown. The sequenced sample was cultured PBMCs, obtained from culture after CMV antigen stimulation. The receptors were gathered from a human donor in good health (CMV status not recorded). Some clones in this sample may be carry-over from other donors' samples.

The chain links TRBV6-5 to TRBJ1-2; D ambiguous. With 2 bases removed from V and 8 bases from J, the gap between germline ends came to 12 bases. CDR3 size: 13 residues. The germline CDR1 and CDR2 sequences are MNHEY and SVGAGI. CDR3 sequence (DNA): TGTGCCAGCAGTTACCGCCAAGGAGGAGGCTACACCTTC. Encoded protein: CASSYRQGGGYTF.

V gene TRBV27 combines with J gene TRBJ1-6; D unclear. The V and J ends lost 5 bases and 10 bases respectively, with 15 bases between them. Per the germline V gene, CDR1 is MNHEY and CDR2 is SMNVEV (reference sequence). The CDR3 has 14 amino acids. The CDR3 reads CASSPAGRRSPLHF. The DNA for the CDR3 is TGTGCCAGCAGTCCCGCCGGGCGGAGGTCACCCCTCCACTTT.

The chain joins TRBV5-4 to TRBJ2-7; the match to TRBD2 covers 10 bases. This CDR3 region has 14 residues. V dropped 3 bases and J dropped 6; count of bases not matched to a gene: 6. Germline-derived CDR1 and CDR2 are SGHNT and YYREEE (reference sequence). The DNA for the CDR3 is TGTGCCAGCAGCTCGACTAGCGGGTATCGCGAGCAGTACTTC. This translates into CASSSTSGYREQYF.

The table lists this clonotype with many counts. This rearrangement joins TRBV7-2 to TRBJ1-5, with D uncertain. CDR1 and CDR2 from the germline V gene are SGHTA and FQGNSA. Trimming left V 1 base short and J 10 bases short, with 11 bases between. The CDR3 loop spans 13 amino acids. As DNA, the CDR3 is TGTGCCAGCAGCTTAGTTCAGGTCTCACCCCAGCATTTT. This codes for CASSLVQVSPQHF.

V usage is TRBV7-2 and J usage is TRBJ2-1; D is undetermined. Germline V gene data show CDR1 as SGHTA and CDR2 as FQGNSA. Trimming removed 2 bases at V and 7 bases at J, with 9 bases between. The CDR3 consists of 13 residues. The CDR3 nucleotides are TGTGCCAGCAGCTTAATGGGCAGGAATGAGCAGTTCTTC. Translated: CASSLMGRNEQFF.

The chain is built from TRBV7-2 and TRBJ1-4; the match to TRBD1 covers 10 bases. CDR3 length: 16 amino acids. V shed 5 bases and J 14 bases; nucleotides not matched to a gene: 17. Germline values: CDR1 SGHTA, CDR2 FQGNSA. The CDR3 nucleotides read TGTGCCAGCAGCCCCAGTCGTCCGGGGACAGGGGTATTTCTGTTTTTT. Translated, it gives CASSPSRPGTGVFLFF.

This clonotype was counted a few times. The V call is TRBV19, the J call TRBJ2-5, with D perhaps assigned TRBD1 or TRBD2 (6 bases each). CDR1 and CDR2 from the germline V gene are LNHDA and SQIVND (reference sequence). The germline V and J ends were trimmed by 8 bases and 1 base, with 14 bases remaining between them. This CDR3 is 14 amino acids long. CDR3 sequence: CASSWGASQETQYF. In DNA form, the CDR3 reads TGTGCCAGTTCGTGGGGGGCCAGCCAAGAGACCCAGTACTTC.

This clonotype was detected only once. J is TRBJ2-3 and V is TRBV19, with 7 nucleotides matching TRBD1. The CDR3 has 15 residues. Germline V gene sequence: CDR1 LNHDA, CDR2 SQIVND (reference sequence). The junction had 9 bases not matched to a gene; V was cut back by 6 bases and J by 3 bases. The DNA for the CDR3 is TGTGCCAGTAGCCACGACAGGGCAGTAACAGATACGCAGTATTTT. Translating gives CASSHDRAVTDTQYF.